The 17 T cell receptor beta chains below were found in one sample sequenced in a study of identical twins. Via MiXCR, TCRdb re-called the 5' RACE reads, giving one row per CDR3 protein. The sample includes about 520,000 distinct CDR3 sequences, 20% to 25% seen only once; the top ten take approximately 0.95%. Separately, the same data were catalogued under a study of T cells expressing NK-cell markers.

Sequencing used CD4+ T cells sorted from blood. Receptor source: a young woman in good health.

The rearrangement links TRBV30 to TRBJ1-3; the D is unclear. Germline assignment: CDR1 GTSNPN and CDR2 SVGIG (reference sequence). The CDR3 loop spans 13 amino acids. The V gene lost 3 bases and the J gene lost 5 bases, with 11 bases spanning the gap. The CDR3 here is CAWRSSRRNTIYF. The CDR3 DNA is TGTGCCTGGAGAAGCAGTCGGCGAAACACCATATATTTT.

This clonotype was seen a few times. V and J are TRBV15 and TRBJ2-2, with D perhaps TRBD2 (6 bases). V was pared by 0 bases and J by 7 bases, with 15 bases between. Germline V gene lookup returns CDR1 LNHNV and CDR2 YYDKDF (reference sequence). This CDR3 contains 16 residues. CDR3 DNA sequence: TGTGCCACCAGCAGAGATTTAGGGACTTCGGACGGGGAGCTGTTTTTT. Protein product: CATSRDLGTSDGELFF.

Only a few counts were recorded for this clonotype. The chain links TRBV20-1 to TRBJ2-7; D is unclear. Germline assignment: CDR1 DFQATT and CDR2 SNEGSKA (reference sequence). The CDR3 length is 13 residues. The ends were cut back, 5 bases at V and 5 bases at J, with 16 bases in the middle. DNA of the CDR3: TGCAGTGCTCGCTTCATGGGTAGTAACGAGCAGTACTTC. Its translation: CSARFMGSNEQYF.

The CDR3, as DNA: TGCAGTGCTGGTCCTCGGGGGGCCCGGTTTTATGAGCAGTTCTTC. Protein sequence: CSAGPRGARFYEQFF. The V and J genes are TRBV20-1 and TRBJ2-1; maybe TRBD2 (7 bases). V shed 5 bases and J shed 8 bases, with 22 bases lying between them. The V gene's germline CDR1 is DFQATT and CDR2 SNEGSKA (reference sequence). The CDR3 runs to 15 residues.

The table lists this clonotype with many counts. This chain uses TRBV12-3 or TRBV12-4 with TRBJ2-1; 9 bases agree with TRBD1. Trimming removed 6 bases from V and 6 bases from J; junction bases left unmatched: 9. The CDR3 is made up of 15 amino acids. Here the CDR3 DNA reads TGTGCCAGCAGCCTGGGACAGGGAGGTCTCAATGAGCAGTTCTTC. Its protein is CASSLGQGGLNEQFF.

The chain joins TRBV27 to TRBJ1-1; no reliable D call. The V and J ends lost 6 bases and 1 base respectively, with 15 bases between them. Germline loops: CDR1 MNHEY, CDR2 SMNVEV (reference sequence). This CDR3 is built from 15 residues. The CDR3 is CASRSVVAGNTEAFF. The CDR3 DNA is TGTGCCAGCAGGAGCGTCGTGGCTGGGAACACTGAAGCTTTCTTT.

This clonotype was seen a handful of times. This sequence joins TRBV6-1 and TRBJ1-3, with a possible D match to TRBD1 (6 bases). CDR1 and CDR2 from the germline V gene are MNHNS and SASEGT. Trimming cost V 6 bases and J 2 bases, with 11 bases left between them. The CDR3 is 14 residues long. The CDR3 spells CASRSTGPGNTIYF. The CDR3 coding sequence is TGTGCCAGCAGATCAACAGGGCCTGGAAACACCATATATTTT.

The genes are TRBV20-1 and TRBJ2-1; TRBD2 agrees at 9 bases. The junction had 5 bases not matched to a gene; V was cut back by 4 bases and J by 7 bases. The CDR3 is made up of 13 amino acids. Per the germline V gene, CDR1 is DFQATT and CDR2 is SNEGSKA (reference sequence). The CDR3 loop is CSAIAGVPNEQFF. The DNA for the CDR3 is TGCAGTGCTATAGCGGGAGTTCCTAATGAGCAGTTCTTC.

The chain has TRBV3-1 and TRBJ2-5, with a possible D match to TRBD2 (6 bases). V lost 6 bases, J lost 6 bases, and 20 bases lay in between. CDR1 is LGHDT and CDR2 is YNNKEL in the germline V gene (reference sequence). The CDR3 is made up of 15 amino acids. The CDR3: CASSPRERPRQTQYF. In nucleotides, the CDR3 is TGTGCCAGCAGTCCTCGGGAGCGGCCGAGACAGACCCAGTACTTC.

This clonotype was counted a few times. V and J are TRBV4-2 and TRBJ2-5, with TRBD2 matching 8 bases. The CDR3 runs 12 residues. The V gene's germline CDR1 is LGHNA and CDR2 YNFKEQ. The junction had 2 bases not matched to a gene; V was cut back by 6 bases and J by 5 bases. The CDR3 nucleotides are TGTGCCAGCAGGGGCGGGGGGGAGACCCAGTACTTC. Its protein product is CASRGGGETQYF.

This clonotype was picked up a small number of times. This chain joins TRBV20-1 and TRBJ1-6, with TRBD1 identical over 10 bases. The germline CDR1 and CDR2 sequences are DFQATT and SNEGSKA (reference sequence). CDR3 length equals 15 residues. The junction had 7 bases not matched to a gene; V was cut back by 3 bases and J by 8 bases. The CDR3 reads CSASRDRGSDSPLHF. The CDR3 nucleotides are TGCAGTGCTAGCCGGGACAGGGGTTCGGATTCACCCCTCCACTTT.

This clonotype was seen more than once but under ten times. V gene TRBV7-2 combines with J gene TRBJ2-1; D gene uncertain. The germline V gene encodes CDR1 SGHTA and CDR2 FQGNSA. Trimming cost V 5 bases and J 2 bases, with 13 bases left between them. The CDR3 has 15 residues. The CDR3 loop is CASSLQLGTYNEQFF. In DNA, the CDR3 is TGTGCCAGCAGCCTCCAGCTGGGTACCTACAATGAGCAGTTCTTC.

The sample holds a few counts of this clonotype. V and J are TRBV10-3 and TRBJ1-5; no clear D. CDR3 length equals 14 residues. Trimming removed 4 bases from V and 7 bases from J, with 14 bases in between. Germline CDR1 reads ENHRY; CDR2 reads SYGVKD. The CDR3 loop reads CAISVGQFRQPQHF. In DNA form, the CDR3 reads TGTGCCATCAGTGTCGGGCAATTCCGACAGCCCCAGCATTTT.

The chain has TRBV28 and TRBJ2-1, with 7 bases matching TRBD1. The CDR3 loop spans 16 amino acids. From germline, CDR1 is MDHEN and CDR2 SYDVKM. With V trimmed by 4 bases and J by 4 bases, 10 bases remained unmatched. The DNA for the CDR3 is TGTGCCAGCAGTTCTACTGGGACAGCGAGATACAATGAGCAGTTCTTC. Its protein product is CASSSTGTARYNEQFF.

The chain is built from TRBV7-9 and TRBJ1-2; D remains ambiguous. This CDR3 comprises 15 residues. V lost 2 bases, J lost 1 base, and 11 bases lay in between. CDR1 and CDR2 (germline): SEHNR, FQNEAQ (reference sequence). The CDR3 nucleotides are TGTGCCAGCAGCTTAATCGCCAGTTTTAACTATGGCTACACCTTC. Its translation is CASSLIASFNYGYTF.

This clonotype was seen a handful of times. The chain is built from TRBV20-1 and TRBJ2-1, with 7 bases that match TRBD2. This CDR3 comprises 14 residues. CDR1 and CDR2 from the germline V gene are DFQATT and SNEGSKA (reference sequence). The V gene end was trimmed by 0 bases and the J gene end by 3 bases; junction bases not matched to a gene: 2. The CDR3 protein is CSAREPSGYNEQFF. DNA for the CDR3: TGCAGTGCTAGAGAGCCTAGCGGCTACAATGAGCAGTTCTTC.

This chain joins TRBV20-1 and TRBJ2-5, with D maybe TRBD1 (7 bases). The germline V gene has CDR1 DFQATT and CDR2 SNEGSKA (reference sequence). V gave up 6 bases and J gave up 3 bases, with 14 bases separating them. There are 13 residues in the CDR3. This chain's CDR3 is CSAGGTVEETQYF. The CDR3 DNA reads TGCAGTGCAGGCGGGACAGTAGAAGAGACCCAGTACTTC.